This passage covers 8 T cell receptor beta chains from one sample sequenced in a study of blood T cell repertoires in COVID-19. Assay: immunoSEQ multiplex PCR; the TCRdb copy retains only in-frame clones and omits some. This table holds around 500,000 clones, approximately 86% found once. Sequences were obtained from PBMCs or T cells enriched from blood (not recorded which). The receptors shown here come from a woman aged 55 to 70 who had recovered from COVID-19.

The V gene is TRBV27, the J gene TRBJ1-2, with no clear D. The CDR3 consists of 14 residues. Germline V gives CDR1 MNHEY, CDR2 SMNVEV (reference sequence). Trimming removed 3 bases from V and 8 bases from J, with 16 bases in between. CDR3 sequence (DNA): TGTGCCAGCAGTTTCGACGTGACGGGTGCCGGCTACACCTTC. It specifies CASSFDVTGAGYTF.

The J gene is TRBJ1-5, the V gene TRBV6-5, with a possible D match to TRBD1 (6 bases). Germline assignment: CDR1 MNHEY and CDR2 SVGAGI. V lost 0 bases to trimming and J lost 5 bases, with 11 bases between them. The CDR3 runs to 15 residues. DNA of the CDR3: TGTGCCAGCAGTTACTCGAAGGGGGATGATCAGCCCCAGCATTTT. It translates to CASSYSKGDDQPQHF.

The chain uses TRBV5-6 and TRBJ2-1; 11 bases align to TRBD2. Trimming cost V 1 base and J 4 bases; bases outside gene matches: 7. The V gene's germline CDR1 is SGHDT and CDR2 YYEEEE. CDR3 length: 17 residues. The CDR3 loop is CASSLFGLAGGYNEQFF. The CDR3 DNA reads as TGTGCCAGCAGCTTGTTTGGGCTAGCGGGGGGATACAATGAGCAGTTCTTC.

CDR3 bases: TGTGCCAGCAAACCCTTCGTGCTAGCGGGGGGCCGATACAATGAGCAGTTCTTC. It translates to CASKPFVLAGGRYNEQFF. V usage is TRBV27 and J usage is TRBJ2-1; 11 nucleotides align to TRBD2. V shed 7 bases and J 4 bases; nucleotides not matched to a gene: 15. The V gene's germline CDR1 is MNHEY and CDR2 SMNVEV (reference sequence). The CDR3 is 18 amino acids.

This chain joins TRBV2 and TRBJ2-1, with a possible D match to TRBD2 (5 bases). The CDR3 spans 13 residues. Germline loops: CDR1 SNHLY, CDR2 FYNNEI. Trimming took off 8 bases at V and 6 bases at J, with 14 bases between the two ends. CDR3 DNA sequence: TGTGCCAGCGGACTTTTCCGGCTCAATGAGCAGTTCTTC. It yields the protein CASGLFRLNEQFF.

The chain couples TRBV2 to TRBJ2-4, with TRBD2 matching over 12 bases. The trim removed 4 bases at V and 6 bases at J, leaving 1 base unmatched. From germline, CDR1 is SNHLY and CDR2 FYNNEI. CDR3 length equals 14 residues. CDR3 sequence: CASSGGLAGNIQYF. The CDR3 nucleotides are TGTGCCAGCAGTGGGGGACTAGCGGGAAACATTCAGTACTTC.

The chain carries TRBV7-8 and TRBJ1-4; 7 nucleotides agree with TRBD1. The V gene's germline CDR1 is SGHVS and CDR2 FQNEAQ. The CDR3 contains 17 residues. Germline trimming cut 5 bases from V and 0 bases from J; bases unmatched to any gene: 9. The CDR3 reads CASSASRQGATNEKLFF. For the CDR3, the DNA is TGTGCCAGCAGCGCCAGTCGTCAGGGGGCAACTAATGAAAAACTGTTTTTT.

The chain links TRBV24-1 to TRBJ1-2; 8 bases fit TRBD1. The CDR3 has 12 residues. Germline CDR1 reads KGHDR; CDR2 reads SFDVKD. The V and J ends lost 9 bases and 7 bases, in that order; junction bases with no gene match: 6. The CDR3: CATGQGRSGYTF. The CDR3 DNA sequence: TGTGCCACCGGACAGGGAAGGAGTGGCTACACCTTC.